Presented here are 11 T cell receptor beta chains from one specimen sequenced in a study of T cells after yellow fever vaccination. TCRdb independently ran MiXCR on the 5' RACE reads; one entry per CDR3 protein. In the table there are some 23,000 distinct CDR3 sequences, 3% to 4% of which are singletons. Sequenced material: PBMCs, either bulk or a sorted T-cell subset (CD4+, CD8+, memory, or dextramer-sorted; not recorded which), taken around 45 days after the first yellow fever vaccination. These receptors were collected from a young man who received the YFV17D yellow fever vaccine.

Notes on this clonotype: This may come from a read error, since a much larger clone is one base off. The chain uses TRBV7-2 and TRBJ2-5; TRBD2 agrees at 7 bases. The CDR3 has 16 residues. Germline V gene lookup returns CDR1 SGHTA and CDR2 FQGNSA. Trimming at V came to 5 bases and at J to 5 bases, leaving 14 bases not matched to a gene. The CDR3 nucleotides are TGTGCCAGCAGCACCCGTAGCGGGTGGGCCTCCGAGACCCAGTACTTC. Translating gives CASSTRSGWASETQYF.

This clonotype was found many times. The CDR3 sequence is CASSFGGVKNIQYF. The CDR3 DNA sequence: TGTGCCAGCAGCTTCGGGGGTGTCAAAAACATTCAGTACTTC. The V gene is TRBV5-4, the J gene TRBJ2-4, with D perhaps TRBD2 (6 bases). CDR1 is SGHNT and CDR2 is YYREEE in the germline V gene (reference sequence). V lost 2 bases, J lost 3 bases, and 9 bases lay in between. The CDR3 spans 14 residues.

This clonotype showed up many times. The J gene is TRBJ1-1, the V gene TRBV7-2, with TRBD1 identical over 8 bases. This CDR3 is 13 amino acids long. Per the germline V gene, CDR1 is SGHTA and CDR2 is FQGNSA. J was trimmed by 4 bases and V by 2 bases; bases with no gene match: 0. CDR3 sequence: CASSLQGATEAFF. The CDR3 region has the DNA TGTGCCAGCAGCTTACAGGGGGCCACTGAAGCTTTCTTT.

This clonotype was observed at least ten times. The chain carries TRBV7-2 and TRBJ2-3, with 8 positions matching TRBD2. With 5 bases clipped from V and 10 bases from J, the junction kept 5 bases outside the gene matches. Per germline, CDR1 SGHTA and CDR2 FQGNSA. This CDR3 comprises 12 residues. The CDR3 DNA follows: TGTGCCAGCAGCCGGACTAGCTGGGCGCAGTATTTT. Its translation is CASSRTSWAQYF.

This clonotype was detected many times. The rearrangement joins TRBV7-6 to TRBJ2-5; 10 nucleotides line up with TRBD2. CDR1 is SGHVS, CDR2 FNYEAQ, per germline. This CDR3 is built from 16 residues. Losses at the gene ends were 4 bases for V and 4 bases for J; bases not matched to a gene: 9. In DNA, the CDR3 is TGTGCCAGCAGCTCCCTCCCCAGCGGGGGGGGAGAGACCCAGTACTTC. Translating it yields CASSSLPSGGGETQYF.

This clonotype is classed as medium-sized. The chain uses TRBV5-1 and TRBJ1-5; D perhaps matches TRBD1 (5 bases). The V gene lost 2 bases and the J gene lost 4 bases, with 13 bases spanning the gap. CDR3 size: 15 residues. Germline V gene data show CDR1 as SGHRS and CDR2 as YFSETQ. CDR3 nucleotides: TGCGCCAGCAGCTTAGGAGACAGCATTAATCAGCCCCAGCATTTT. Translation: CASSLGDSINQPQHF.

This clonotype came up many times. The chain is built from TRBV15 and TRBJ2-2; the match to TRBD1 covers 10 bases. Losses at the gene ends were 1 base for V and 4 bases for J; bases not matched to a gene: 0. The CDR3 is 15 amino acids. Germline CDR1 and CDR2: LNHNV and YYDKDF (reference sequence). In DNA form, the CDR3 reads TGTGCCACCAGCAGAGGGACAGGGGGCACCGGGGAGCTGTTTTTT. This codes for CATSRGTGGTGELFF.

The table lists this clonotype with many counts. The chain joins TRBV7-2 to TRBJ2-1; no clear D gene. V was trimmed by 5 bases and J by 10 bases, leaving 9 bases between them. The CDR3 runs 11 residues. The V gene's germline CDR1 is SGHTA and CDR2 FQGNSA. The chain's CDR3 is CASSARAEQFF. As DNA, the CDR3 is TGTGCCAGCAGCGCTCGAGCCGAGCAGTTCTTC. Using reference TRBV7-2 and TRBJ2-1 for the parts outside the CDR3, the full variable domain is GAGVSQSPSNKVTEKGKDVELRCDPISGHTALYWYRQSLGQGLEFLIYFQGNSAPDKSGLPSDRFSAERTGGSVSTLTIQRTQQEDSAVYLCASSARAEQFFGPGTRLTVL.

This clonotype was detected ten times or more. The rearrangement links TRBV12-3 or TRBV12-4 to TRBJ1-4; no clear D gene. The CDR3 is 14 amino acids. V was pared by 1 base and J by 8 bases, with 11 bases between. CDR3 residues: CASSLVRREEKLFF. For the CDR3, the DNA is TGTGCCAGCAGTTTAGTCAGGAGGGAGGAAAAACTGTTTTTT.

This clonotype showed up many times. V is TRBV30 and J is TRBJ2-2; TRBD1 matches 8 bases. The CDR3 totals 16 residues. Germline V CDR1 and CDR2: GTSNPN, SVGIG (reference sequence). V lost 2 bases and J lost 6; bases outside the gene matches: 11. In DNA, the CDR3 is TGTGCCTGGAGTACCTTACAGGGGGGAGGACCCGGGGAGCTGTTTTTT. It specifies CAWSTLQGGGPGELFF. The entire variable domain, with the rest obtained from reference TRBV30 and TRBJ2-2, is as follows: SQTIHQWPATLVQPVGSPLSLECTVEGTSNPNLYWYRQAAGRGLQLLFYSVGIGQISSEVPQNLSASRPQDRQFILSSKKLLLSDSGFYLCAWSTLQGGGPGELFFGEGSRLTVL.

In its sample, this clonotype was seen many times. This chain joins TRBV6-2 or TRBV6-3 and TRBJ2-7; possible D gene TRBD1, 6 bases. Germline values: CDR1 MNHEY, CDR2 SVGEGT. The germline V and J ends were trimmed by 2 bases and 2 bases, with 19 bases remaining between them. This CDR3 comprises 17 residues. The CDR3 spells CASSYPKMDSLTYEQYF. CDR3 coding DNA: TGTGCCAGCAGTTACCCGAAAATGGACAGCTTAACCTACGAGCAGTACTTC.